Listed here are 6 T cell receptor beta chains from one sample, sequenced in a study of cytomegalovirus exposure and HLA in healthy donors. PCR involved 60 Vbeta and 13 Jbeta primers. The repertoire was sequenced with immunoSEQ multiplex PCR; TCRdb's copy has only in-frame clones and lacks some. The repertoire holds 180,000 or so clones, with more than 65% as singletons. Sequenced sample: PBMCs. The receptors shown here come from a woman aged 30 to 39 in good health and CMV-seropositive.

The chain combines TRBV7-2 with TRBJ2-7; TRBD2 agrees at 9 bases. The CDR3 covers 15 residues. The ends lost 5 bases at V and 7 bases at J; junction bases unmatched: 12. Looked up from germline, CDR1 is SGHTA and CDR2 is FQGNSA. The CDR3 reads CASSVQRGASLEQYF. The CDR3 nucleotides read TGTGCCAGCAGCGTCCAGCGGGGGGCCTCCCTGGAGCAGTACTTC. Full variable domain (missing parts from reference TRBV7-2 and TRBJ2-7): GAGVSQSPSNKVTEKGKDVELRCDPISGHTALYWYRQSLGQGLEFLIYFQGNSAPDKSGLPSDRFSAERTGGSVSTLTIQRTQQEDSAVYLCASSVQRGASLEQYFGPGTRLTVT.

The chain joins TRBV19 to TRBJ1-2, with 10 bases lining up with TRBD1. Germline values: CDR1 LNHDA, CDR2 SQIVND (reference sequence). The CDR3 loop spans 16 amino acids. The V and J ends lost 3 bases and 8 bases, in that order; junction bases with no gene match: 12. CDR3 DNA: TGTGCCAGTAGTATCCTTCATCCGGGACAGGGGAACGGCTACACCTTC. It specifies CASSILHPGQGNGYTF.

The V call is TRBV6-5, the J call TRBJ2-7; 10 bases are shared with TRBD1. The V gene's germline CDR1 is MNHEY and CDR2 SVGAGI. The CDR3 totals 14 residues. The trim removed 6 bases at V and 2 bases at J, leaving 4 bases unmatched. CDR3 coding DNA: TGTGCCAGCAGACGGGGACAGGGGACCTACGAGCAGTACTTC. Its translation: CASRRGQGTYEQYF.

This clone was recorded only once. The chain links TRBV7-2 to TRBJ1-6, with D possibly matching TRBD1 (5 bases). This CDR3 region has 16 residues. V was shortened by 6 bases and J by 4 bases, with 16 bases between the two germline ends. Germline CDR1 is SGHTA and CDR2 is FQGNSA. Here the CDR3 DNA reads TGTGCCAGCAGGGACGGGGGTGGGGGGTATAATTCACCCCTCCACTTT. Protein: CASRDGGGGYNSPLHF.

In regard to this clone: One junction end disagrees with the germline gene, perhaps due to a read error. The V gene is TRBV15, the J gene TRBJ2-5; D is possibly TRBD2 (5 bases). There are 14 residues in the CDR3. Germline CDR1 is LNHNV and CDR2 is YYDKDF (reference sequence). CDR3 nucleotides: TGTACCACCAGCAGAGATCTTCGGGGAGAGACCCAGTACTTC. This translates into CTTSRDLRGETQYF.

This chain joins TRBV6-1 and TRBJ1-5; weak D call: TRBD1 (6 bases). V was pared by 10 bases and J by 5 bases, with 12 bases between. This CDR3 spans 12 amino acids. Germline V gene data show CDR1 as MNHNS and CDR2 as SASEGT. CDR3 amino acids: CATRGGDQPQHF. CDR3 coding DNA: TGTGCCACCCGAGGGGGGGATCAGCCCCAGCATTTT.